This TCR beta chain was recorded in a study of blood T cell repertoires in COVID-19. As handled by the study authors: Counts of nucleated cells, estimated from reference gene primer amplification, were obtained. Sequenced by immunoSEQ multiplex PCR; TCRdb stores in-frame clones only, minus some. V, J and clone size were drawn from that table, and D and trimming were deduced from the DNA. The repertoire holds a few hundred thousand clones, with around 92% as singletons. Trimming took 5 bases from V and 8 from J, leaving 13 bases between them. This CDR3 spans 12 amino acids. The germline V gene encodes CDR1 SGHTA and CDR2 FQGNSA.

The sample comprised peripheral blood. The clonotype was recovered from a man aged 40-49 years with acute or convalescent COVID-19. This chain uses TRBV7-2 with TRBJ2-7; a possible D gene is TRBD2 (6 bases). CDR3 residues: CASSPLGGQQYF. The CDR3 nucleotides are TGTGCCAGCAGCCCCCTCGGGGGACAGCAGTACTTC.